This note documents a single TCR beta chain sequence. This sample is part of a study of CD8+ T cells in alopecia areata. The CDR3 is 13 residues long. Germline CDR1 is SGHRS and CDR2 is YFSETQ. Trimming removed 4 bases at V and 1 base at J, with 8 bases between. Following extraction, RNA underwent reverse transcription to cDNA, which served as the sequencing template. The assay was immunoSEQ multiplex PCR, and TCRdb's table has in-frame clones only and misses some. The data show under 150,000 clones, 56% seen once. Treatment described: oral pan-JAK inhibitor, 5-10 mg twice daily. The sample consisted of CD4+ T cells sorted from blood, taken at week 24, from a patient treated with tofacitinib. The sequence was obtained from a human donor with alopecia areata. The chain links TRBV5-1 to TRBJ1-1; no definite D call. DNA for the CDR3: TGCGCCAGCAGCCAACCCTCGAACACTGAAGCTTTCTTT. Protein: CASSQPSNTEAFF.